The rows below give T cell receptor beta chains drawn from one sample of a study of blood T cell repertoires in COVID-19. TCRdb keeps only in-frame clones here, not all; method: immunoSEQ multiplex PCR. The table shows about 270,000 clones, with 70% to 90% occurring only once. Sequencing was done on a sample of peripheral blood. These receptors all come from a woman aged 50 to 60 with acute or convalescent COVID-19. Both conserved end residues are part of each CDR3. The D gene is left open where the match is weak.

V: TRBV29-1; D: TRBD2; length: 14; J: TRBJ2-3; DNA: TGCAGCGTTGAACAGCGGGAGGCCCGAGATACGCAGTATTTT; CDR3: CSVEQREARDTQYF
V: TRBV10-3; D: TRBD2; length: 16; J: TRBJ2-2; DNA: TGTGCCATCCTCGGGACTAGCGGGAGGAACACCGGGGAGCTGTTTTTT; CDR3: CAILGTSGRNTGELFF
V: TRBV18; D: TRBD1; length: 14; J: TRBJ2-2; DNA: TGTGCCAGCTCACCAGGGACAGGAGACGGGGAGCTGTTTTTT; CDR3: CASSPGTGDGELFF
V: TRBV5-5; D: .; length: 15; J: TRBJ1-1; DNA: TGTGCCAGCAGCTTGGATGCGGGGGCGAACACTGAAGCTTTCTTT; CDR3: CASSLDAGANTEAFF
V: TRBV7-9; D: TRBD1; length: 16; J: TRBJ1-2; DNA: TGTGCCAGCAGCTTGGTGACAGGGGGCGTCGGCTATGGCTACACCTTC; CDR3: CASSLVTGGVGYGYTF
V: TRBV5-1; D: TRBD1; length: 14; J: TRBJ1-4; DNA: TGCGCCAGCAGCGCCGGGACAGATAATGAAAAACTGTTTTTT; CDR3: CASSAGTDNEKLFF
V: TRBV30; D: TRBD1; length: 13; J: TRBJ1-2; DNA: TGTGCCTGGCAGGACAGGGGGGGATATGGCTACACCTTC; CDR3: CAWQDRGGYGYTF
V: TRBV28; D: .; length: 12; J: TRBJ2-1; DNA: TGTGCCAGCAGCGAAGGGGTGGATGAGCAGTTCTTC; CDR3: CASSEGVDEQFF
V: TRBV18; D: TRBD1; length: 15; J: TRBJ1-1; DNA: TGTGCCAGCTCACCCGTCTCTGACAGGGGCGGTGGAGCTTTCTTT; CDR3: CASSPVSDRGGGAFF
V: TRBV7-9; D: TRBD2; length: 15; J: TRBJ2-5; DNA: TGTGCCAGCAGCTTAGGACTAGCGGAACAAGAGACCCAGTACTTC; CDR3: CASSLGLAEQETQYF